This TCR beta chain stems from a study of cytomegalovirus exposure and HLA in healthy donors (dated by TCRdb to 2015 to 2018). The study in broad terms: An earlier analysis of 587 of the donors reported 276 Gb of sequence data and around 110 million unique TCR beta sequences obtained from around 170 million T cells. About 280 gigabases of sequencing data and approximately 80 million unique TCR sequences were included in an early release covering under 650 HLA-typed donors. Of the 300 to 450 genotyped donors, less than 90% were placed in the genetic ancestry cluster associated with self-reported Caucasian donors. The study aimed to test whether cataloging public T cell receptors could reveal signatures of past pathogen exposure. The study used immunosequencing to profile the T cell repertoires of 666 subjects and linked those repertoires to cytomegalovirus serostatus. In addition to the first cohort of 500 to 850 subjects, a separate validation cohort of about 120 different subjects was used. High-throughput TCR immunosequencing, statistical association of individual TCRs with disease status, and machine learning were combined to predict cytomegalovirus infection status. In a later analysis, previously published TCR beta repertoires from several hundred donors were re-analyzed and high-resolution HLA genotyping was added so that TCR occurrence patterns could be studied. Rather than using new phenotypic data, the later analysis identified candidate immune exposures from TCR beta sequences and from how often those sequences occurred across donors. An earlier analysis of several hundred of the donors applied high-throughput TCR beta sequencing to assess whether each TCR beta V gene segment acted as functional or pseudogenic. Donor age, sex, ethnicity and CMV serostatus were compiled alongside the repertoire data. Genome-wide SNP genotypes for about 65% of the roughly 670 donors were used in a later genetic analysis, which treated that subset as a discovery cohort. All discovery cohort repertoires had been generated using a single sequencing platform. HLA typing covered class I and class II loci at four-digit resolution. The number of typed donors differed by locus: about 620-640 for A, B, C, DRB1 and DQB1; about 520 for DQA1; 606 for DPA1; and 400 to 480 for DPB1. A handful of DR-DQ haplotypes were handled as single units for association and clustering because linkage in the cohort was strong. Among roughly 400 genotyped donors of the cohort, an average of roughly 230,000 unique TCR beta nucleotide sequences was sequenced per donor, of which approximately 19% were non-productive.

The cohort consisted of 666 healthy bone marrow donors. At the time of sampling, every cohort member was nominally healthy, though immune exposures that went unrecorded were likely present. The donor tested CMV seronegative and was one of the 352 seronegative cohort members. Every donor gave a peripheral blood sample, and the peripheral blood mononuclear cells from that sample were used for TCR beta sequencing. The Qiagen DNeasy Blood Extraction Kit was used to extract genomic DNA from the blood cell samples. As concerns this clone: It lacks a known antigen. No per-base quality is available; no much larger clone lies one base away.

The paper as a whole reports these results and caveats: A later analysis reported that several top co-occurrence clusters appeared linked to parvovirus B19, influenza, CMV and Epstein-Barr virus. The only immune exposure information available for the cohort was CMV serostatus. Because some donors lacked HLA typing at each locus, the association tests relied only on the typed subset. When HLA alleles, especially DR and DQ, strongly co-occurred, TCR associations were difficult to assign to individual alleles. Sequencing depth was assumed to be roughly uniform across donors in the presence/absence analyses, though that assumption may not hold. A later analysis found that HLA-associated TCR beta chains were more clonally expanded and had lower generation probabilities than equally common non-associated chains. In both the original and validation cohorts, the classifier was reported to diagnose cytomegalovirus status with high specificity and sensitivity. According to a later analysis, TCR association rates differed among HLA loci, with DRB1 alleles showing the most associated TCRs and HLA-C alleles showing the fewest. A total of fewer than 200 TCR beta chains were listed by the study as associated with cytomegalovirus. The authors suggested that the approach could potentially be generalized to other disease states and immunological phenotypes. Most TCR sequences were seen in very few donors, while some public TCRs were found in many individuals. The cohort was sequenced for TCR beta chains only, and without alpha or paired-chain data the features that could be detected were limited. Most CMV-associated TCR beta chains appeared to be HLA-restricted in a later analysis, and the HLA associations seemed to be driven largely by CMV exposure. A further reported finding was that TCR beta sequences accurately predicted the HLA-A and HLA-B alleles for most subjects in the first cohort. An association between a missense DCLRE1C variant and V-gene and J-gene trimming of TCR beta chains was found in a later genetic analysis and replicated in an independent cohort. At a false discovery rate of 0.05, a later analysis linked some 17,000 TCR beta sequences to specific HLA alleles. In vitro tests confirmed that three of the cytomegalovirus-associated TCR beta chains recognize cytomegalovirus antigens. Correlated functional status among segregating V segments might be attributable to linkage disequilibrium, but an unknown experimental factor could not be ruled out. An earlier analysis of approximately 590 of the donors showed that most TCR beta V segments appeared in productive rearrangements either about 90% or about 30% of the time, which broadly matched IMGT annotations. The earlier analysis of approximately 560 of the donors excluded roughly 17 rarely observed V segments, including chromosome 9 orphons, because counts were too low. Compared with the roughly 600-donor mean, donors in an Asian-associated ancestry cluster had fewer N-insertions in productive TCRs, according to a later genetic analysis. Some IMGT-functional V segments, including TRBV6-2 and TRBV6-3, could not be told apart with the 87-base-pair reads, so those segments were excluded. The sequencing pipeline was judged likely to have produced a cluster of highly shared sequence variants as a technical artifact.

Preparation of the library involved the immunoSEQ multiplex PCR assay. For the multiplex PCR, a mixture combining 60 forward primers for TCR Vbeta segments and 13 reverse primers for TCR Jbeta segments was used. Amplification of the CDR3 region of rearranged TCR beta genes was performed with a multiplex PCR assay on genomic DNA. On the Illumina HiSeq System, the amplified TCR beta libraries were sequenced as 87-base-pair reads. In the source study's methods: A later analysis tallied around 80 million unique TCR beta chains across the roughly 610 repertoires, and about 10 million of those chains were shared by two or more donors. To remove PCR and sequencing errors, raw reads were error-corrected and collapsed into unique sequences using a nearest-neighbor algorithm that merged closely related sequences. CDR3 sequences were aligned to IMGT reference sequences to assign V, D and J gene segments. Each retained sequence needed at least a six-nucleotide match to both a V gene segment and a J gene segment. Rearrangements were classified as productive when the CDR3 lacked stop codons and remained in frame with V and J, and all other rearrangements were classified as non-productive. CDR3 was defined according to IMGT convention as the region running from the second conserved V-encoded cysteine to the conserved J-encoded phenylalanine. In an earlier analysis of roughly 610 of the donors, sequences lacking an unambiguous match to a single V gene segment were excluded. An earlier analysis of a few hundred of the donors classified V segments as functional when productive rearrangements were above 56.7% and as segregating when the standard deviation between donors was above 5%. To diagnose cytomegalovirus status from the catalog of TCR beta chain sequences, a statistical classification framework was built. In a later analysis, V and J genes were assigned by comparing TCR nucleotide sequences against IMGT/GENE-DB human TR gene sequences. In a later analysis, CDR3 sequences and most-parsimonious VDJ recombination scenarios were assigned using the TCRdist pipeline. A later analysis defined each TCR beta chain by its CDR3 amino acid sequence plus V-gene family, and excluded reads lacking a unique V-gene family. In a later analysis, 450 to 600 highly shared, low-generation-probability nucleotide sequences were removed to address suspected cross-contamination and a sequencing artifact. In a later analysis, a clonal expansion index for each public chain was calculated from normalized within-repertoire ranks of inferred template counts. Generation probabilities in a later analysis came from a VDJ recombination model fitted to out-of-frame rearrangements, and those results were checked against IGoR. In a later analysis, TCR-TCR, TCR-HLA and TCR-CMV co-occurrence was scored with hypergeometric tests, and a repertoire-size bias correction was applied to TCR pairs. To estimate false discovery rates, a later analysis permuted the HLA or CMV assignments 20 times. In a later analysis, co-occurring TCRs were grouped using DBSCAN, and TCRdist sequence similarity was added for clustering within HLA-allele-positive subsets. Repertoires with fewer than 30,000 or more than 120,000 public chains were left out of co-occurrence clustering, as were five repertoires with anomalous nucleotide sharing. Drawn from immuneACCESS, this table holds only the in-frame rearrangements with V and J called that TCRdb kept. Clones are partly lost; checked studies trace under half to an unresolved V gene and leave the rest unexplained. The V and J calls and the clone size are those of that table, but D and trimming were determined from the DNA. This sample comprises about 130,000 clones, about 69% of them detected only once. The top ten clones comprise roughly 3% of the sample.

Trimmed from V: 3 bases; trimmed from J: 0 bases; junction bases lacking a gene match: 7. Inclusive of the bounding cysteine and phenylalanine, the CDR3 is 16 residues long. The CDR3 DNA has 48 bases and is translated from base 1. The germline V gene encodes CDR1 MDHEN and CDR2 SYDVKM. The chain couples TRBV28 to TRBJ2-5; 7 middle bases align to TRBD2. This TCR came from a man aged 25 to 40 in good health and CMV-seronegative. The sequenced sample consisted of PBMCs. The CDR3 in this case is CASSFGGGGYQETQYF. The sequenced DNA: TGTGCCAGCAGTTTCGGTGGGGGAGGGTACCAAGAGACCCAGTACTTC.